This T cell receptor beta chain is from a study of blood T cell repertoires in COVID-19 (dated by TCRdb to about 2020). Regarding the research as a whole: Samples from collaborators originated in the United States, Italy and Spain and spanned both the acute and convalescent phases of COVID-19. The sample metadata nearly always contained a de-identified subject ID, COVID-19 status, age in years and sex. The dataset comprised deeply sampled blood TCRbeta repertoires from subjects exposed to, actively infected with, or recovered from COVID-19. The samples were drawn from two sources: the first 160 participants of the ongoing ImmuneRACE study, and 950 to 1,500 subjects contributed by 6 global collaborators. The prospective study material was composed of cDNA or gDNA derived from T cells, B-cell-depleted T cells, or PBMCs. The repertoires were released in a freely available public database intended as a resource for research on the immune response to SARS-CoV-2. Where available, HLA class I and class II types were taken from metadata supplied by the sample provider and were not determined by assay-based typing.

According to the germline V gene, CDR1 reads SGHAT and CDR2 reads FQNNGV. The CDR3 covers 12 residues, taking in both the cysteine and the phenylalanine. The entry retains the CDR3 DNA only, 36 bases that are in frame from base 1. V lost 5 bases and J lost 7 bases; the stretch between them is 10 bases long. Notes on this clone: No cognate antigen has been identified for it. No base qualities exist here, and no much larger clone lies one base off it.

Participants in the prospective study were aged roughly 18 to 100 years, lived in more than 20 United States geographic areas, and enrolled through a virtual design. To assign participants to cohorts, the prospective study relied on clinical history that participants themselves reported in a screening survey and a study questionnaire. Each participant in the prospective study had whole blood, serum and a nasopharyngeal or oropharyngeal swab collected by mobile phlebotomists. Prospective study participants could optionally give additional blood draws and questionnaires over an approximately two-month period. Blood samples from the prospective study were shipped frozen or at room temperature prior to DNA extraction. TCRbeta CDR3 regions were amplified from genomic DNA using the immunoSEQ Assay, a bias-controlled multiplex PCR. In the original analysis: The number of nucleated cells in each sample was estimated by amplification of reference gene primers within the assay. Sequence reads were collapsed and filtered to measure the absolute abundance of every unique TCRbeta CDR3 rearrangement. Productive Simpson clonality was computed per sample as the square root of Simpson's diversity index over productive rearrangements. TCRdb provides this immuneACCESS table in a form limited to in-frame rearrangements. Some clones are lacking; in checked studies, under half of them reflect an unresolved V gene, and why the rest are absent is not known. That table gives V, J and clone size, and the DNA gave D and trimming. Counted in this sample were roughly 250,000 clones; 88% of them appeared once. The top ten hold about 1.2% of the sample.

General study outcomes and caveats: The quantity of clinical and demographic metadata differed by source and by participant and was supplied without curation.

The V and J segments used are TRBV11-2 and TRBJ2-3; a confident D gene designation cannot be given. The source of this sequence is a woman aged 35 to 49 with acute COVID-19. Sequenced input: PBMCs or T cells enriched from blood (not recorded which). The DNA sequence is TGTGCCAGCAGCCAGGTGCGACATACGCAGTATTTT. Its coded protein is CASSQVRHTQYF.